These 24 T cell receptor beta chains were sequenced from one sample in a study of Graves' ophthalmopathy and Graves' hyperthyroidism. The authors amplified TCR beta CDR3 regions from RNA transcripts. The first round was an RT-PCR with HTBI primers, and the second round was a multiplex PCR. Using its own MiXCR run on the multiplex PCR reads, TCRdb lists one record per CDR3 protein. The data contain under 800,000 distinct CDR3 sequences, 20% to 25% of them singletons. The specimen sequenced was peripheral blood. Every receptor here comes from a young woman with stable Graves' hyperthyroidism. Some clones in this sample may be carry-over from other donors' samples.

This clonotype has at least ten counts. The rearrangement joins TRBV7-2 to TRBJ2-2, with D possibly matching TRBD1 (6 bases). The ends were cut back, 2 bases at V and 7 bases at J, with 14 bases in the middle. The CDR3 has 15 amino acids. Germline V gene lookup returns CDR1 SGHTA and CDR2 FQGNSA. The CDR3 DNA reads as TGTGCCAGCAGCTTAATACAGGGAGCCGGCGGGGAGCTGTTTTTT. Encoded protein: CASSLIQGAGGELFF.

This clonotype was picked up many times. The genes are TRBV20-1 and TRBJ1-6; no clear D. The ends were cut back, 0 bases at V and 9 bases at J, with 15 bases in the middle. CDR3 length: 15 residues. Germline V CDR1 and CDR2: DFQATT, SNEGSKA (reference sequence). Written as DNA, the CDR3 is TGCAGTGCTAGAGACGTCCACAAGCCGGTTTCACCCCTCCACTTT. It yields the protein CSARDVHKPVSPLHF.

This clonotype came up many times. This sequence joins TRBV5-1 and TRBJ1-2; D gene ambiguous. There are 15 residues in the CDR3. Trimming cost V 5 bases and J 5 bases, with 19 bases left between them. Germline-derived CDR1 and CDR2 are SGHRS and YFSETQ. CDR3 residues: CASRPQVTQPYGYTF. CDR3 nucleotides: TGCGCCAGCAGGCCCCAAGTGACACAACCGTATGGCTACACCTTC.

CDR3 sequence: CASSFSQGGNYGYTF. The CDR3 nucleotides are TGTGCCAGCAGTTTTTCACAGGGGGGTAACTATGGCTACACCTTC. The chain combines TRBV12-3 or TRBV12-4 with TRBJ1-2; 8 bases map to TRBD1. This CDR3 spans 15 amino acids. The V segment lost 3 bases and the J segment 1 base; nucleotides outside the gene matches: 4.

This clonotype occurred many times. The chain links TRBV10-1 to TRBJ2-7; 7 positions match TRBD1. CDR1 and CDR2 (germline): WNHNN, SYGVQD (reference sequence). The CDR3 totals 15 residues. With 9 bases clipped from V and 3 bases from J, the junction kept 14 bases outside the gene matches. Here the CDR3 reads CASRPGHRGYYEQYF. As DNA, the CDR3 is TGCGCCAGTCGCCCCGGACACAGGGGATACTACGAGCAGTACTTC.

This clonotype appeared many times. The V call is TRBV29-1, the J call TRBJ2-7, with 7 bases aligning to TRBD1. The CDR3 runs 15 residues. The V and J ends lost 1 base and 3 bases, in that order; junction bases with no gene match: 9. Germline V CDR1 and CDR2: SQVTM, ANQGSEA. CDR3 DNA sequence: TGCAGCGTTGAAGGTGGACAGGAGAGGGGCTACGAGCAGTACTTC. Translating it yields CSVEGGQERGYEQYF.

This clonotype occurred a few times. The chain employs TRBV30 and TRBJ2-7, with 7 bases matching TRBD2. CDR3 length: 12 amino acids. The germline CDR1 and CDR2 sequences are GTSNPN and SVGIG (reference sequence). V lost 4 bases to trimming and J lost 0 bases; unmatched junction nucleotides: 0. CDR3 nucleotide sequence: TGTGCCTGGACTAGCGGCTCCTACGAGCAGTACTTC. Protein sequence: CAWTSGSYEQYF.

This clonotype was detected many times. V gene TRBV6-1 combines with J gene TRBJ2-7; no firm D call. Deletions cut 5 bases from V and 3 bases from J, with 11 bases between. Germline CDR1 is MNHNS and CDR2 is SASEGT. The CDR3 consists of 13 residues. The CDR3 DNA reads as TGTGCCAGCAGTATAGGTCCGTACTACGAGCAGTACTTC. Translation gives CASSIGPYYEQYF.

The CDR3 protein is CSATTGEQVYYGYTF. The CDR3, as DNA: TGCAGCGCAACAACAGGGGAGCAAGTTTACTATGGCTACACCTTC. J is TRBJ1-2 and V is TRBV29-1, with TRBD1 matching 7 bases. The length of the CDR3 is 15 residues. V shed 7 bases and J 3 bases; nucleotides not matched to a gene: 14. The germline CDR1 and CDR2 sequences are SQVTM and ANQGSEA.

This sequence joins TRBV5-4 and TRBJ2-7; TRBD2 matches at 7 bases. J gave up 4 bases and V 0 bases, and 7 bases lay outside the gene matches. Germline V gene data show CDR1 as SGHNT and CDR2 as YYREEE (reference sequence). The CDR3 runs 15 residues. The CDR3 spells CASSLGASGQYEQYF. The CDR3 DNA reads TGTGCCAGCAGCTTGGGAGCTAGCGGTCAATACGAGCAGTACTTC.

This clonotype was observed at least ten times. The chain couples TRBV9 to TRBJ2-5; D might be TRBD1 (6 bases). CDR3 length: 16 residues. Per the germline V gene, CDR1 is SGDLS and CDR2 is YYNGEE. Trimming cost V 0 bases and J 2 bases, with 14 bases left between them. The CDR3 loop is CASSVGTGSIQETQYF. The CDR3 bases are TGTGCCAGCAGCGTAGGAACAGGGAGTATTCAAGAGACCCAGTACTTC.

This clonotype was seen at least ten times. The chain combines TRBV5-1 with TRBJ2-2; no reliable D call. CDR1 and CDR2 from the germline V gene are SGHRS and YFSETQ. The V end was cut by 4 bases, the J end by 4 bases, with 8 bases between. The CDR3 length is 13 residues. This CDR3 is CASSPYITGELFF. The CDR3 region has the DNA TGCGCCAGCAGCCCGTACATCACCGGGGAGCTGTTTTTT.

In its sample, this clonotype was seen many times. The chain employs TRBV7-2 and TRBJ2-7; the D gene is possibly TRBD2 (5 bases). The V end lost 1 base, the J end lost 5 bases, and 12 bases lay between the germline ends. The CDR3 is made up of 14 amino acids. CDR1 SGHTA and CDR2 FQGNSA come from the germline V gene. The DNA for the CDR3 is TGTGCCAGCAGCTTAGAGGTAGCGTTGAACGAGCAGTACTTC. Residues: CASSLEVALNEQYF.

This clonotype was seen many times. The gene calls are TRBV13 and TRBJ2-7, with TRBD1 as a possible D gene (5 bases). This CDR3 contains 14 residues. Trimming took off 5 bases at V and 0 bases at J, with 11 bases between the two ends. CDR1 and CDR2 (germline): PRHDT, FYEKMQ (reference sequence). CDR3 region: CASSPQDISYEQYF. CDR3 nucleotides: TGTGCCAGCAGCCCACAGGATATCTCCTACGAGCAGTACTTC.

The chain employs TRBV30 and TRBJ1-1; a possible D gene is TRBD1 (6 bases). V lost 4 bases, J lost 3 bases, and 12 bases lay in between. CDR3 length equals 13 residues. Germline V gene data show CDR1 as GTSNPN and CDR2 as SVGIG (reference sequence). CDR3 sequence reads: CAWNADSYTEAFF. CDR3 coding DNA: TGTGCCTGGAATGCGGACAGTTACACTGAAGCTTTCTTT.

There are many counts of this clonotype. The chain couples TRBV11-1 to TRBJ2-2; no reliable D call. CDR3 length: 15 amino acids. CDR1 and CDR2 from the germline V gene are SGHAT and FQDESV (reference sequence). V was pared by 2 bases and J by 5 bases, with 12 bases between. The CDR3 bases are TGTGCCAGCAGCTTACGAGGAGTAGTAACCGGGGAGCTGTTTTTT. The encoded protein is CASSLRGVVTGELFF. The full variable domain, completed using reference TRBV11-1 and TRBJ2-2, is EAEVAQSPRYKITEKSQAVAFWCDPISGHATLYWYRQILGQGPELLVQFQDESVVDDSQLPKDRFSAERLKGVDSTLKIQPAELGDSAMYLCASSLRGVVTGELFFGEGSRLTVL.

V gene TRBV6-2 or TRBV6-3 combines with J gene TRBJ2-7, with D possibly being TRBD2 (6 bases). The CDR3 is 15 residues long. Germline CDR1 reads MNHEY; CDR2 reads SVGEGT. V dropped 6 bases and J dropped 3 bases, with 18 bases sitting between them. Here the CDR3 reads CASRLRPGTDYEQYF. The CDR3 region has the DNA TGTGCCAGCAGACTACGGCCAGGGACTGACTACGAGCAGTACTTC.

CDR3: CASAYAGVNSPLHF. As DNA, the CDR3 is TGTGCCAGCGCCTACGCAGGGGTTAATTCACCCCTCCACTTT. The chain uses TRBV27 and TRBJ1-6; the D gene is possibly TRBD1 (6 bases). Germline V lookup: CDR1 MNHEY, CDR2 SMNVEV (reference sequence). Trimming took off 8 bases at V and 6 bases at J, with 14 bases between the two ends. The CDR3 runs to 14 residues.

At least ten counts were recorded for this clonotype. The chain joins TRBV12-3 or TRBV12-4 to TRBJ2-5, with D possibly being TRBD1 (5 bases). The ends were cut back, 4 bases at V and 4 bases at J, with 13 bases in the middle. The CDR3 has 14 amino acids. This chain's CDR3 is CASSSGHPGETQYF. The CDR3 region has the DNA TGTGCCAGCAGTTCCGGACACCCGGGAGAGACCCAGTACTTC.

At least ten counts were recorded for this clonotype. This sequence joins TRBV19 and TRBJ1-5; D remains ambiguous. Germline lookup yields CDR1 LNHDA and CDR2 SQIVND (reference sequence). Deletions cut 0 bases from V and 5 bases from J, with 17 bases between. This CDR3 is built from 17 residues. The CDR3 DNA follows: TGTGCCAGTAGTATAGATTTTTCCCCCCCTTTCGATCAGCCCCAGCATTTT. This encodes CASSIDFSPPFDQPQHF.

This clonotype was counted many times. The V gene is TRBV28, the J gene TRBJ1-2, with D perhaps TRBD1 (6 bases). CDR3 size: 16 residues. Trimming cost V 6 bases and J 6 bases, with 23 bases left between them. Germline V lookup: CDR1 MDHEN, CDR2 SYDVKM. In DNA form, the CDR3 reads TGTGCCAGCAGACCAGCGGGGGGCGCGGCCCAACATGGCTACACCTTC. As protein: CASRPAGGAAQHGYTF.

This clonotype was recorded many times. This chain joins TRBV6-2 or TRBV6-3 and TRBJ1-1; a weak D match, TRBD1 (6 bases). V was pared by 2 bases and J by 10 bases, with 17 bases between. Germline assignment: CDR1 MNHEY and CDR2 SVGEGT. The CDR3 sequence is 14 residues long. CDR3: CASSYPGHSLAAFF. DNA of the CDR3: TGTGCCAGCAGTTACCCGGGACACTCACTGGCAGCTTTCTTT.

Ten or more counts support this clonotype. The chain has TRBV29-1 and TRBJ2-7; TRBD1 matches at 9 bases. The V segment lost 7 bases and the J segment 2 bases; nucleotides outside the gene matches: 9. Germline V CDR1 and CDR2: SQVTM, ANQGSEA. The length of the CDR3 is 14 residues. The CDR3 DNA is TGCAGCGCTGTACAGGGGGCGCTTCCCTACGAGCAGTACTTC. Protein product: CSAVQGALPYEQYF.

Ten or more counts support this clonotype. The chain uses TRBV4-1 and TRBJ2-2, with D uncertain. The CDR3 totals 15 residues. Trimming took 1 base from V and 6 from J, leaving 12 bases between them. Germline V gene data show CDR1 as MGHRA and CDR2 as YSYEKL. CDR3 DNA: TGCGCCAGCAGCCAAGGCTGGGGAAGGGCCGGGGAGCTGTTTTTT. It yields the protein CASSQGWGRAGELFF.